These T cell receptor beta chains were read from a single sample in a study of T cells in narcolepsy. This table comes from immunoSEQ multiplex PCR, and its TCRdb copy is limited to in-frame clones, with some not included. The table includes roughly 20,000 clones, around 81% detected once. What was sequenced was memory (CD45RA-) CD4+ T cells from blood. The receptors were gathered from a human donor in good health. CDR3s include the opening cysteine and the closing phenylalanine or tryptophan. Fields, in order: clone size, V gene, CDR3 length, D gene, J gene, CDR3 protein, CDR3 DNA. The D gene is left open where the match is weak. Size is stated for part of the rows, as once, few or many counts, or as a class when the clone is expanded.

-	TRBV7-4	13	-	TRBJ2-7	CASSLLGNHEQYF	TGTGCCAGCAGCTTGTTAGGGAACCACGAGCAGTACTTC
few	TRBV29-1	10	-	TRBJ1-1	CSGQDTEAFF	TGCAGCGGACAGGACACTGAAGCTTTCTTT
-	TRBV5-1	14	-	TRBJ2-7	CATSEAVNLYEQYF	TGCGCCACGTCGGAGGCAGTAAACCTCTACGAGCAGTACTTC
-	TRBV20-1	11	-	TRBJ2-7	CSATPLGEQYF	TGCAGTGCTACCCCCCTTGGGGAGCAGTACTTC
-	TRBV9	13	-	TRBJ1-2	CASSVGGSYGYTF	TGTGCCAGCAGCGTAGGCGGCTCCTATGGCTACACCTTC
-	TRBV10-2	14	-	TRBJ2-6	CASSESGGANVLTF	TGCGCCAGCAGTGAGAGTGGTGGGGCCAACGTCCTGACTTTC
-	TRBV15	14	TRBD1	TRBJ1-1	CATSRDRTGSEAFF	TGTGCCACCAGCAGAGACCGGACAGGGAGTGAAGCTTTCTTT
-	TRBV7-6	15	-	TRBJ2-2	CASSPTRTTPGELFF	TGTGCCAGCAGCCCTACGAGAACAACACCCGGGGAGCTGTTTTTT
-	TRBV19	20	TRBD1	TRBJ1-3	CASRKAQGVFKLPSGNTIYF	TGTGCCAGTAGAAAGGCACAGGGGGTCTTCAAACTTCCCTCTGGAAACACCATATATTTT
-	TRBV6-1	15	-	TRBJ1-2	CASSEHRASNYGYTF	TGTGCCAGCAGTGAACACAGGGCGTCTAACTATGGCTACACCTTC
-	TRBV9	13	-	TRBJ2-7	CASSASAASEQYF	TGTGCCAGCAGCGCTAGCGCGGCAAGCGAGCAGTACTTC
-	TRBV5-1	12	-	TRBJ2-7	CASSLGRAEQYF	TGCGCCAGCAGCTTGGGCCGTGCCGAGCAGTACTTC
-	TRBV27	13	-	TRBJ1-6	CASRPDGNSPLHF	TGTGCCAGCAGGCCCGACGGGAATTCACCCCTCCACTTT
few	TRBV7-3	13	-	TRBJ1-1	CASSPVANTEAFF	TGTGCCAGCTCCCCTGTAGCGAACACTGAAGCTTTCTTT
-	TRBV11-2	15	-	TRBJ2-1	CASSLDRAAYNEQFF	TGTGCCAGCAGCTTAGACCGGGCAGCCTACAATGAGCAGTTCTTC
-	TRBV5-4	14	TRBD1	TRBJ1-1	CASSQRRQGDEAFF	TGTGCCAGCAGCCAAAGACGACAGGGGGACGAAGCTTTCTTT
few	TRBV7-9	12	-	TRBJ2-1	CASSFTGDEQFF	TGTGCCAGCAGCTTCACGGGCGATGAGCAGTTCTTC
-	TRBV7-2	13	-	TRBJ2-7	CASSLGDFNEQYF	TGTGCCAGCAGCTTAGGGGACTTTAACGAGCAGTACTTC